One sample yielded the 8 T cell receptor beta chains listed below, sequenced in a study of blood T cell repertoires in COVID-19. This table comes from immunoSEQ multiplex PCR, and its TCRdb copy is limited to in-frame clones, with some not included. The profile shows roughly 130,000 clones, roughly 80% of them singletons. The specimen sequenced was peripheral blood. These receptors originate from a man between 65 and 80 years old with acute or convalescent COVID-19.

V is TRBV28 and J is TRBJ1-2, with D unclear. Per the germline V gene, CDR1 is MDHEN and CDR2 is SYDVKM. The CDR3 length is 13 residues. V was shortened by 7 bases and J by 4 bases, with 13 bases between the two germline ends. CDR3 region: CASNRVRGYGYTF. For the CDR3, the DNA is TGTGCCAGCAATCGGGTTCGGGGCTATGGCTACACCTTC.

V is TRBV6-5 and J is TRBJ1-1; maybe TRBD1 (5 bases). The CDR3 is made up of 11 amino acids. Trimming shortened V by 8 bases and J by 4 bases, and 8 bases separated the two germline ends. The germline V gene has CDR1 MNHEY and CDR2 SVGAGI. Written as DNA, the CDR3 is TGTGCCAGCCGGGGGGTCACTGAAGCTTTCTTT. Its translation is CASRGVTEAFF.

The chain combines TRBV7-3 with TRBJ2-3; the D gene is possibly TRBD1 (7 bases). Trimming took off 5 bases at V and 4 bases at J, with 10 bases between the two ends. CDR1 and CDR2 (germline): SGHTA, FQGTGA. This CDR3 region has 13 residues. The CDR3 bases are TGTGCCAGCAGCCCAGGGGGGCCAGATACGCAGTATTTT. This sequence encodes CASSPGGPDTQYF. The entire variable domain, with the rest obtained from reference TRBV7-3 and TRBJ2-3, is as follows: GAGVSQTPSNKVTEKGKYVELRCDPISGHTALYWYRQSLGQGPEFLIYFQGTGAADDSGLPNDRFFAVRPEGSVSTLKIQRTERGDSAVYLCASSPGGPDTQYFGPGTRLTVL.

The rearrangement uses TRBV18 and TRBJ1-3; 8 bases are a match to TRBD1. Trimming at V came to 4 bases and at J to 4 bases, leaving 3 bases not matched to a gene. From germline, CDR1 is KGHSH and CDR2 LQKENI. The CDR3 spans 14 residues. The CDR3 DNA is TGTGCCAGCTCACGACAGGGGTACGGAAACACCATATATTTT. Its translation is CASSRQGYGNTIYF.

The J gene is TRBJ2-7, the V gene TRBV5-5, with 12 bases matching TRBD2. V trimming: 5 bases; J trimming: 4 bases; junction bases outside the gene matches: 7. Looked up from germline, CDR1 is SGHKS and CDR2 is YYEKEE (reference sequence). The CDR3 is 15 amino acids. The CDR3 DNA reads as TGTGCCAGCAGTACCCGGACTAGCGGGGTATACGAGCAGTACTTC. Translating it yields CASSTRTSGVYEQYF. The full variable domain, rest sourced from reference TRBV5-5 and TRBJ2-7, is DAGVTQSPTHLIKTRGQQVTLRCSPISGHKSVSWYQQVLGQGPQFIFQYYEKEERGRGNFPDRFSARQFPNYSSELNVNALLLGDSALYLCASSTRTSGVYEQYFGPGTRLTVT.

This clone was counted once. The rearrangement joins TRBV30 to TRBJ1-5, with 7 bases that match TRBD1. The CDR3 loop spans 13 amino acids. V lost 0 bases and J lost 4; bases outside the gene matches: 0. Germline CDR1 is GTSNPN and CDR2 is SVGIG (reference sequence). CDR3 nucleotide sequence: TGTGCCTGGAGTGTACAGGGGAATCAGCCCCAGCATTTT. Amino acids: CAWSVQGNQPQHF. Supplemented by reference TRBV30 and TRBJ1-5, the full variable domain reads SQTIHQWPATLVQPVGSPLSLECTVEGTSNPNLYWYRQAAGRGLQLLFYSVGIGQISSEVPQNLSASRPQDRQFILSSKKLLLSDSGFYLCAWSVQGNQPQHFGDGTRLSIL.

The chain employs TRBV3-1 (or the pseudogene TRBV3-2) and TRBJ2-5; 8 nucleotides line up with TRBD1. V shed 0 bases, J shed 7 bases, and the junction held 13 bases outside the gene matches. This CDR3 has 17 amino acids. Germline assignment: CDR1 LGHDT and CDR2 YNNKEL (reference sequence). The CDR3 DNA is TGTGCCAGCAGCCAAGAGGGGACAGGTCTACAGCGAGCGACCCAGTACTTC. It yields the protein CASSQEGTGLQRATQYF.

The genes are TRBV10-3 and TRBJ2-5; TRBD2 agrees at 9 bases. Germline CDR1 and CDR2: ENHRY and SYGVKD. V trimming: 7 bases; J trimming: 4 bases; junction bases outside the gene matches: 4. The CDR3 is made up of 13 amino acids. The CDR3 loop reads CAINAGGAETQYF. Written as DNA, the CDR3 is TGTGCCATCAATGCGGGGGGGGCAGAGACCCAGTACTTC.